This is a list of T cell receptor beta chains from one sample in a study of T-cell memory formation after mild COVID-19. TCRdb reprocessed the 5' RACE reads with MiXCR, giving one entry per CDR3 protein. The sample yields approximately 60,000 distinct CDR3 sequences, approximately 9% seen once. Material for sequencing was PBMCs or a T cell subset sorted from them (not recorded which). The source is a man between 18 and 29 years old who had mild COVID-19 (a few samples of this study predate the infection). Cell type and time point are not known. The CDR3 runs from the conserved cysteine through the conserved F or W. D genes are given only for firm matches. Part of the rows lack a size; the others show once, few, many or a class for expanded clones.

J: TRBJ2-7
D: NA
V: TRBV6-2/TRBV6-3
length: 14
size: many
DNA: TGTGCCAGCAGGCCAGCAGGGCAGGCCCGCGAGCAGTACTTC
CDR3: CASRPAGQAREQYF

J: TRBJ1-4
D: NA
V: TRBV5-1
length: 16
size: few
DNA: TGCGCCAGCAGCCCTGACAGGATCGCAACTAATGAAAAACTGTTTTTT
CDR3: CASSPDRIATNEKLFF

J: TRBJ2-6
D: NA
V: TRBV6-1
length: 14
size: NA
DNA: TGTGCCAGCACCACAAATTCTGGGGCCAACGTCCTGACTTTC
CDR3: CASTTNSGANVLTF

J: TRBJ2-3
D: TRBD2
V: TRBV20-1
length: 14
size: NA
DNA: TGCAGTGCTAGAGATGGCGCGGGGGTGGATACGCAGTATTTT
CDR3: CSARDGAGVDTQYF

J: TRBJ1-3
D: NA
V: TRBV27
length: 13
size: few
DNA: TGTGCCAGCAGTTACAGCTCTGGAAACACCATATATTTT
CDR3: CASSYSSGNTIYF

J: TRBJ2-7
D: NA
V: TRBV11-3
length: 12
size: few
DNA: TGTGCCAGCAGCTTAAGGGGGGGAGAGCAGTACTTC
CDR3: CASSLRGGEQYF

J: TRBJ1-2
D: NA
V: TRBV20-1
length: 13
size: many
DNA: TGCAGTGCCAAGACTGGACAGAACTATGGCTACACCTTC
CDR3: CSAKTGQNYGYTF

J: TRBJ2-2
D: NA
V: TRBV5-1
length: 14
size: NA
DNA: TGCGCCAGCAGCCCAAGCCCCCAGGGCGGGGAGCTGTTTTTT
CDR3: CASSPSPQGGELFF

J: TRBJ2-7
D: NA
V: TRBV29-1
length: 14
size: NA
DNA: TGCAGCGTTGAAGATCGCGGTCGGAGAAACGAGCAGTACTTC
CDR3: CSVEDRGRRNEQYF

J: TRBJ1-5
D: NA
V: TRBV12-3/TRBV12-4
length: 12
size: NA
DNA: TGTGCCACCCGGGGGGGGGATCAGCCCCAGCATTTT
CDR3: CATRGGDQPQHF

J: TRBJ2-5
D: TRBD2
V: TRBV2
length: 17
size: NA
DNA: TGTGCCAGCAGTAAAGCTACTAGCGGGGGGGAACAAGAGACCCAGTACTTC
CDR3: CASSKATSGGEQETQYF

J: TRBJ2-5
D: NA
V: TRBV29-1
length: 12
size: NA
DNA: TGCAGCGTTGCTTCCAGTCAGGAGACCCAGTACTTC
CDR3: CSVASSQETQYF

J: TRBJ2-3
D: TRBD2
V: TRBV12-3/TRBV12-4
length: 15
size: few
DNA: TGTGCCAGCAGATACGGGACTAGCGGGGGAGATACGCAGTATTTT
CDR3: CASRYGTSGGDTQYF

J: TRBJ1-2
D: NA
V: TRBV7-2
length: 14
size: NA
DNA: TGTGCCAGCAGCCCGGGGTGGGGGCAAGGGGGCTACACCTTC
CDR3: CASSPGWGQGGYTF

J: TRBJ2-1
D: NA
V: TRBV5-6
length: 14
size: NA
DNA: TGTGCCAGCAGCTTGGGAGGGGTTTCGCGGGAAGAGTTCTTC
CDR3: CASSLGGVSREEFF

J: TRBJ1-2
D: NA
V: TRBV19
length: 13
size: few
DNA: TGTGCCAGTACGAAGGGGTACCGTGGTGGCTACACCTTC
CDR3: CASTKGYRGGYTF

J: TRBJ2-7
D: TRBD1
V: TRBV23-1
length: 13
size: NA
DNA: TGCGCCAGTGGTCGGGACAGGGGGGACGAGCAGTACTTC
CDR3: CASGRDRGDEQYF

J: TRBJ2-7
D: TRBD1
V: TRBV5-1
length: 15
size: few
DNA: TGCGCCAGCAGCTTGCAGGGGGATCGGTCCTACGAGCAGTACTTC
CDR3: CASSLQGDRSYEQYF

J: TRBJ1-5
D: NA
V: TRBV28
length: 14
size: NA
DNA: TGTGCCAGCAGTTTACCCCTGGGGCCTCAGCCCCAGCATTTT
CDR3: CASSLPLGPQPQHF

J: TRBJ2-3
D: NA
V: TRBV4-3
length: 14
size: many
DNA: TGCGCCAGCAGCCAAGATGGGTTTCCTCGCCCGCAGTATTTT
CDR3: CASSQDGFPRPQYF

J: TRBJ1-1
D: TRBD1
V: TRBV7-3
length: 16
size: NA
DNA: TGTGCCAGCAGCTTAAGACAGGGCGATATGAACACTGAAGCTTTCTTT
CDR3: CASSLRQGDMNTEAFF

J: TRBJ2-7
D: NA
V: TRBV20-1
length: 16
size: NA
DNA: TGCAGTGCTAGAGTGGTGCTAGCAGCCAGTACCCACGAGCAGTACTTC
CDR3: CSARVVLAASTHEQYF

J: TRBJ2-4
D: NA
V: TRBV4-3
length: 15
size: many
DNA: TGCGCCAGCAGCCAAGTCCGTTCCTCGGCAAACATTCAGTACTTC
CDR3: CASSQVRSSANIQYF

J: TRBJ1-6
D: NA
V: TRBV5-1
length: 16
size: NA
DNA: TGCGCCAGCAGTAAGAGAGGGGGGGACTCTAATTCACCCCTCCACTTT
CDR3: CASSKRGGDSNSPLHF

J: TRBJ2-6
D: TRBD1
V: TRBV10-3
length: 19
size: few
DNA: TGTGCCATCACCGACGGACAGGGTAGTGCCTCCTCTGGGGCCAACGTCCTGACTTTC
CDR3: CAITDGQGSASSGANVLTF

J: TRBJ2-5
D: NA
V: TRBV7-3
length: 17
size: few
DNA: TGTGCCAGCAGCTTAGGGGTAACCGGGACTGCCCAAGAGACCCAGTACTTC
CDR3: CASSLGVTGTAQETQYF

J: TRBJ2-1
D: TRBD1
V: TRBV5-1
length: 13
size: many
DNA: TGCGCCAGCAGCCGGGGACAGGACAATGAGCAGTTCTTC
CDR3: CASSRGQDNEQFF

J: TRBJ2-7
D: NA
V: TRBV7-9
length: 14
size: medium-sized
DNA: TGTGCCAGCAGCTTAGACGTGGCAGGGACCGAGCAGTACTTC
CDR3: CASSLDVAGTEQYF

J: TRBJ2-7
D: NA
V: TRBV7-2
length: 13
size: many
DNA: TGTGCCAGCAGCCAGGGCGAGGGTTACGAGCAGTACTTC
CDR3: CASSQGEGYEQYF

J: TRBJ2-1
D: TRBD1
V: TRBV11-2
length: 15
size: many
DNA: TGTGCCAGCAGCGAAGGACAGGGGGTGGGGAATGAGCAGTTCTTC
CDR3: CASSEGQGVGNEQFF

J: TRBJ2-6
D: NA
V: TRBV4-3
length: 14
size: few
DNA: TGCGCCAGCAGCAGGGACCCCGGGGCCAACGTCCTGACTTTC
CDR3: CASSRDPGANVLTF

J: TRBJ1-2
D: TRBD1
V: TRBV20-1
length: 13
size: few
DNA: TGCAGTGCTAGAGACCGGGACAGGCGGGGCTACACCTTC
CDR3: CSARDRDRRGYTF

J: TRBJ2-1
D: TRBD2
V: TRBV20-1
length: 16
size: NA
DNA: TGCAGTGCTAGTAAGGTAGCGGGGGCCTATAACAATGAGCAGTTCTTC
CDR3: CSASKVAGAYNNEQFF

J: TRBJ2-2
D: NA
V: TRBV6-2/TRBV6-3
length: 13
size: once
DNA: TGTGCCAGCCTTACGCCGAACACCGGGGAGCTGTTTTTT
CDR3: CASLTPNTGELFF

J: TRBJ1-2
D: NA
V: TRBV5-1
length: 12
size: few
DNA: TGCGCCAGCAGCTTGTTGGACTATGGCTACACCTTC
CDR3: CASSLLDYGYTF

J: TRBJ1-1
D: NA
V: TRBV5-1
length: 15
size: few
DNA: TGCGCCAGCAGCGCGACAAAAGGGATGAACACTGAAGCTTTCTTT
CDR3: CASSATKGMNTEAFF

J: TRBJ1-6
D: NA
V: TRBV3-1
length: 13
size: NA
DNA: TGTGCCAGCAGCCCGGGACAAGGAACGCCCCTCCACTTT
CDR3: CASSPGQGTPLHF

J: TRBJ2-1
D: NA
V: TRBV5-1
length: 14
size: NA
DNA: TGCGCCAGCAGCTTGGTGGGCAGGGCAAATGAGCAGTTCTTC
CDR3: CASSLVGRANEQFF

J: TRBJ2-5
D: NA
V: TRBV7-9
length: 12
size: many
DNA: TGTGCCAGCAGCCCAGATCAAGAGACCCAGTACTTC
CDR3: CASSPDQETQYF

J: TRBJ2-5
D: NA
V: TRBV4-3
length: 14
size: few
DNA: TGCGCCAGCAGCCTACGACCCACCCAAGAGACCCAGTACTTC
CDR3: CASSLRPTQETQYF

J: TRBJ2-2
D: NA
V: TRBV11-2
length: 14
size: NA
DNA: TGTGCCAGCAGCTCATCAGGGGACCTCGGGGAGCTGTTTTTT
CDR3: CASSSSGDLGELFF

J: TRBJ2-2
D: TRBD1
V: TRBV29-1
length: 16
size: NA
DNA: TGCAGCGTTGAAGATAAGGCAGGGGGCCACACCGGGGAGCTGTTTTTT
CDR3: CSVEDKAGGHTGELFF

J: TRBJ1-5
D: TRBD1
V: TRBV20-1
length: 15
size: NA
DNA: TGCAGTGCTTCACAGGGGTCCCGAGTTTGGCAGCCCCAGCATTTT
CDR3: CSASQGSRVWQPQHF

J: TRBJ2-3
D: NA
V: TRBV5-1
length: 15
size: many
DNA: TGCGCCAGCAGCTTGGAGGTCAGGGAAGCAGATACGCAGTATTTT
CDR3: CASSLEVREADTQYF

J: TRBJ2-5
D: NA
V: TRBV12-3/TRBV12-4
length: 15
size: many
DNA: TGTGCCAGCAGTCCAAGTCCTAGGGTCGGGGAGACCCAGTACTTC
CDR3: CASSPSPRVGETQYF

J: TRBJ2-5
D: TRBD2
V: TRBV7-3
length: 14
size: few
DNA: TGTGCCAGCAGCTTAGGGGGAGGGCAAGAGACCCAGTACTTC
CDR3: CASSLGGGQETQYF

J: TRBJ1-5
D: NA
V: TRBV5-1
length: 15
size: NA
DNA: TGCGCCAGCAGCACCTCCGGGACAACGGGTCAGCCCCAGCATTTT
CDR3: CASSTSGTTGQPQHF

J: TRBJ1-2
D: NA
V: TRBV4-3
length: 15
size: few
DNA: TGCGCCAGCAGCCAAGAAGTAAAGGAATTTTATGGCTACACCTTC
CDR3: CASSQEVKEFYGYTF